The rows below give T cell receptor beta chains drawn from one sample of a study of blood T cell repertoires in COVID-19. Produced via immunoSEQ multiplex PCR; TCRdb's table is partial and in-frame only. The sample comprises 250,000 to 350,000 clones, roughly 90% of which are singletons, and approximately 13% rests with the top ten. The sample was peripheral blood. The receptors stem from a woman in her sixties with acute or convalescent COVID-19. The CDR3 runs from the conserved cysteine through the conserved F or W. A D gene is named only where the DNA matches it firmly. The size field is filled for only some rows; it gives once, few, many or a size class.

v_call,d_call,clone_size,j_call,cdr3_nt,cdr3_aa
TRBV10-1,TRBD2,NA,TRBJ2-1,TGCGCCAGCAAAAGGACTAGCCGGTGCCATGAGCAGTTCTTC,CASKRTSRCHEQFF
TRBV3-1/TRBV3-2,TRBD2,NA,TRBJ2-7,TGTGCCAGCAGCCTTTCTGATAGCGGGAGTAGGGAGCAGTACTTC,CASSLSDSGSREQYF
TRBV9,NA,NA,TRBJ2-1,TGTGCCAGCAGCTCCGACTCTTACTCCTACAATGAGCAGTTCTTC,CASSSDSYSYNEQFF
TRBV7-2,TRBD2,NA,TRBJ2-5,TGTGCCAGCTCACGACTAGCGGGAAAGGAGACCCAGTACTTC,CASSRLAGKETQYF
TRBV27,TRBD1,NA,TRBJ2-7,TGTGCCAGCAGTTTCGGGACAGGGGGCCGGGAGCAGTACTTC,CASSFGTGGREQYF
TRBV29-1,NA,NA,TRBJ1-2,TGCAGCGCCGGTGGGGAGAACTATGGCTACACCTTC,CSAGGENYGYTF
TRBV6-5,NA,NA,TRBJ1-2,TGTGCCAGCAGCTATGCGGGGGAAGGCTACACCTTC,CASSYAGEGYTF
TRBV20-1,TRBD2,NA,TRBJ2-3,TGCAGTGCTGCCCTAGCGGGGAGGCAGTATTTT,CSAALAGRQYF
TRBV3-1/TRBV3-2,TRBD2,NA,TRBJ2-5,TGTGCCAGCAGCCAACACCGACTAGCGGGGGTGAAGGAGACCCAGTACTTC,CASSQHRLAGVKETQYF
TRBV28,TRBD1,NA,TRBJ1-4,TGTGCCAGCAGTTTTGGACAGGGGTTCGAAAAACTGTTTTTT,CASSFGQGFEKLFF
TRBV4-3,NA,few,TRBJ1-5,TGCGCCAGCAGCCAAGATCGTGAGATTCTGGGCAATCAGCCCCAGCATTTT,CASSQDREILGNQPQHF
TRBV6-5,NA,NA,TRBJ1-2,TGTGCCAGCAGTTACGATTCTAGCTATGGCTACACCTTC,CASSYDSSYGYTF
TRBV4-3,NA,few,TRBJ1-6,TGCGCCAGCAGCCACAGGGAGGTTAATTCACCCCTCCACTTT,CASSHREVNSPLHF
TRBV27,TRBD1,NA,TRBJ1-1,TGTGCCAGCCAAAGGGACAGGGTATACACTGAAGCTTTCTTT,CASQRDRVYTEAFF
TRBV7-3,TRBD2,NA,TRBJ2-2,TGTGCCAGCAGCCCGACTAGCGGGGGGACCGGGGAGCTGTTTTTT,CASSPTSGGTGELFF
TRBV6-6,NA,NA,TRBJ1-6,TGTGCCAGCAGTCTCCAAAAAGGGGGGACTAAGAATTCACCCCTCCACTTT,CASSLQKGGTKNSPLHF
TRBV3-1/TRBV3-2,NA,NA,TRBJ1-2,TGTGCCAGCAGCCAAGATAATCAGGGGCGCTATGGCTACACCTTC,CASSQDNQGRYGYTF
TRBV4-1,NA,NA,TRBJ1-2,TGCGCCAGCAGCCCACCGGGACACCTCTTCGGCACCTATGGCTACACCTTC,CASSPPGHLFGTYGYTF
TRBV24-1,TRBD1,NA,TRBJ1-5,TGTGCCACCGGGTCGACAGGGACCAATCAGCCCCAGCATTTT,CATGSTGTNQPQHF
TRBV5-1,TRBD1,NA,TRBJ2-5,TGCGCCAGCAGCTTGGGGGACAGGGGGCAAGAGACCCAGTACTTC,CASSLGDRGQETQYF
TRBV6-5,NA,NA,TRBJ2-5,TGTGCCAGCAGTTACTTTCAGGGAGAGACCCAGTACTTC,CASSYFQGETQYF
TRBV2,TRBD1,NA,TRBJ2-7,TGTGCCAGCGAGACAGGGGTGAGCTCCTACGAGCAGTACTTC,CASETGVSSYEQYF
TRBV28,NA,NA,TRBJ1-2,TGTGCCAGCAGTTCACCAAGCCAGGGAATCTATGGCTACACCTTC,CASSSPSQGIYGYTF
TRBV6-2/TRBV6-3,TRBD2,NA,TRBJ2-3,TGTGCCAGCAGTATATTCCAGCGGGGTCGGAGCACAGATACGCAGTATTTT,CASSIFQRGRSTDTQYF
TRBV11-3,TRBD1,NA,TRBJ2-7,TGTGCCAGCAGCCCTCACAGGGGCTCCTACGAGCAGTACTTC,CASSPHRGSYEQYF
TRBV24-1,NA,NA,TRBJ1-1,TGTGCCACCAAAGGGCAGGGAATTAACACTGAAGCTTTCTTT,CATKGQGINTEAFF
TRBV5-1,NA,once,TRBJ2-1,TGCGCCAGCAGCTTCGGACAGTACAATGAGCAGTTCTTC,CASSFGQYNEQFF
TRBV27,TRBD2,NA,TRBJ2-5,TGTGCCAGCAGTTTACGGGAGGGCAGAAAAGAGACCCAGTACTTC,CASSLREGRKETQYF
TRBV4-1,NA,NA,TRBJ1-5,TGCGCCAGCAGCCAAGAGAGATATAGCAATCAGCCCCAGCATTTT,CASSQERYSNQPQHF
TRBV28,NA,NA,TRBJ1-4,TGTGCCAGCACCCCGGGGAATGAAAAACTGTTTTTT,CASTPGNEKLFF